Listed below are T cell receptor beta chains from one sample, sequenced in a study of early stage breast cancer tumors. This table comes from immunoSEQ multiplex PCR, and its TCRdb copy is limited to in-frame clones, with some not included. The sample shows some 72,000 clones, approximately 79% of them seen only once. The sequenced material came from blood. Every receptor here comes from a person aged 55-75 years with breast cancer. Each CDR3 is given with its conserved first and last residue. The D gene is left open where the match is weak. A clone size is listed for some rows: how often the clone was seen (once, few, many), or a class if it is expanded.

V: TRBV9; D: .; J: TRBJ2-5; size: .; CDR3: CASSAYTQETQYF; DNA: TGTGCCAGCAGCGCTTATACCCAAGAGACCCAGTACTTC
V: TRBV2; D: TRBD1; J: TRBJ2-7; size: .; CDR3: CASRGDREDEQYF; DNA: TGTGCCAGCAGAGGGGACAGGGAAGACGAGCAGTACTTC
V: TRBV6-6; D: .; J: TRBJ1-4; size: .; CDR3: CASSQGRGNEKLFF; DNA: TGTGCCAGCAGCCAGGGGCGTGGTAATGAAAAACTGTTTTTT
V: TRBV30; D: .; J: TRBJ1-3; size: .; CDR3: CAVDGNTIYF; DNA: TGTGCCGTGGACGGGAACACCATATATTTT
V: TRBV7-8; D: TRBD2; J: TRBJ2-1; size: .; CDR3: CASSLLEREAGNEQFF; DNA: TGTGCCAGCAGCTTATTAGAACGGGAAGCGGGGAATGAGCAGTTCTTC
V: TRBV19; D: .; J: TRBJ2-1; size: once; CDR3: CASSAPRRKAYNEQFF; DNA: TGTGCCAGTAGTGCCCCCAGACGGAAAGCCTACAATGAGCAGTTCTTC
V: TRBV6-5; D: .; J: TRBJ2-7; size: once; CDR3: CASSYGAGYHEQYF; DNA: TGTGCCAGCAGTTACGGCGCAGGGTACCACGAGCAGTACTTC
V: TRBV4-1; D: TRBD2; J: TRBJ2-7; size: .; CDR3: CASSQRRLAGGPFNEQYF; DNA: TGCGCCAGCAGCCAGAGGAGACTAGCGGGAGGGCCATTCAACGAGCAGTACTTC
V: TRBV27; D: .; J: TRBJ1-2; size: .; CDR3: CASSFAGAGGYTF; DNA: TGTGCCAGCAGTTTTGCGGGGGCAGGTGGCTACACCTTC
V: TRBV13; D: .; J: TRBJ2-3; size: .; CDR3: CASSHSGQYGTDTQYF; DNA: TGTGCCAGCAGCCACTCTGGTCAATATGGCACAGATACGCAGTATTTT
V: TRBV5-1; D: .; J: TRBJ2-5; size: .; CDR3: CASSLGGWQETQYF; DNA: TGCGCCAGCAGCTTGGGGGGCTGGCAAGAGACCCAGTACTTC
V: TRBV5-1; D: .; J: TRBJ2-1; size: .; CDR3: CASSAGRASYNEQFF; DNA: TGCGCCAGCAGCGCGGGGCGCGCCTCCTACAATGAGCAGTTCTTC
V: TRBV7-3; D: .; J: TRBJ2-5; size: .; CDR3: CASSLISRVLWYQETQYF; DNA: TGTGCCAGCAGCTTAATTTCCCGGGTACTATGGTATCAAGAGACCCAGTACTTC
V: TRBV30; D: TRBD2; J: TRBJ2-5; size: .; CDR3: CAWSLGGGSGETQYF; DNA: TGTGCCTGGAGCCTCGGCGGGGGGAGCGGAGAGACCCAGTACTTC
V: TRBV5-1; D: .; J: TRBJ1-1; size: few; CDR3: CASSLEEITEAFF; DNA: TGCGCCAGCAGCTTGGAAGAAATCACTGAAGCTTTCTTT
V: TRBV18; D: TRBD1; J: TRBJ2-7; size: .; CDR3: CASSQGAQTYEQYF; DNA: TGTGCCAGCTCACAGGGGGCCCAGACCTACGAGCAGTACTTC
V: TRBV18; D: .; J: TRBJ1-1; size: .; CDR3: CASSPAANTEAFF; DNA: TGTGCCAGCTCACCTGCGGCGAACACTGAAGCTTTCTTT
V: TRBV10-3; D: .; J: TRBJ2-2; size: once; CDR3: CAITEDTGELFF; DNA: TGTGCCATCACTGAGGATACCGGGGAGCTGTTTTTT
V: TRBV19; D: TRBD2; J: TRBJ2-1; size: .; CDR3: CASNRIAGGYNEQFF; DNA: TGTGCCAGTAACCGAATAGCGGGAGGTTACAATGAGCAGTTCTTC
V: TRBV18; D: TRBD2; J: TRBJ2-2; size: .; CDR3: CASSPLAETGELFF; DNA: TGTGCCAGCTCACCCCTAGCGGAAACCGGGGAGCTGTTTTTT
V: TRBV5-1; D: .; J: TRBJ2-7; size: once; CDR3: CASSLGGEGSGYEQYF; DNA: TGCGCCAGCAGCTTGGGCGGCGAGGGCAGCGGGTACGAGCAGTACTTC
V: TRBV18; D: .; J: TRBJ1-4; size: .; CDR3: CASSPRATNEKLFF; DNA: TGTGCCAGCTCACCGCGAGCAACTAATGAAAAACTGTTTTTT
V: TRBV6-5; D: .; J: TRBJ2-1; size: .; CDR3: CASHQSSYNEQFF; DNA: TGTGCCAGTCACCAGAGCTCCTACAATGAGCAGTTCTTC
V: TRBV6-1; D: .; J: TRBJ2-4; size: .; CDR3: CASSEASLAKNIQYF; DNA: TGTGCCAGCAGTGAAGCAAGTCTAGCCAAAAACATTCAGTACTTC
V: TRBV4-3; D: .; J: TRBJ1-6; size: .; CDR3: CASSQGLHSPLHF; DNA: TGCGCCAGCAGCCAGGGCCTTCATTCACCCCTCCACTTT
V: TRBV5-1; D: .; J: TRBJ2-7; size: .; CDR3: CASRSGPAYEQYF; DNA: TGCGCCAGCAGGTCGGGTCCGGCCTACGAGCAGTACTTC
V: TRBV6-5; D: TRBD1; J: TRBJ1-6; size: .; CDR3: CASRTGLSHNSPLHF; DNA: TGTGCCAGCAGGACAGGGCTTTCGCATAATTCACCCCTCCACTTT